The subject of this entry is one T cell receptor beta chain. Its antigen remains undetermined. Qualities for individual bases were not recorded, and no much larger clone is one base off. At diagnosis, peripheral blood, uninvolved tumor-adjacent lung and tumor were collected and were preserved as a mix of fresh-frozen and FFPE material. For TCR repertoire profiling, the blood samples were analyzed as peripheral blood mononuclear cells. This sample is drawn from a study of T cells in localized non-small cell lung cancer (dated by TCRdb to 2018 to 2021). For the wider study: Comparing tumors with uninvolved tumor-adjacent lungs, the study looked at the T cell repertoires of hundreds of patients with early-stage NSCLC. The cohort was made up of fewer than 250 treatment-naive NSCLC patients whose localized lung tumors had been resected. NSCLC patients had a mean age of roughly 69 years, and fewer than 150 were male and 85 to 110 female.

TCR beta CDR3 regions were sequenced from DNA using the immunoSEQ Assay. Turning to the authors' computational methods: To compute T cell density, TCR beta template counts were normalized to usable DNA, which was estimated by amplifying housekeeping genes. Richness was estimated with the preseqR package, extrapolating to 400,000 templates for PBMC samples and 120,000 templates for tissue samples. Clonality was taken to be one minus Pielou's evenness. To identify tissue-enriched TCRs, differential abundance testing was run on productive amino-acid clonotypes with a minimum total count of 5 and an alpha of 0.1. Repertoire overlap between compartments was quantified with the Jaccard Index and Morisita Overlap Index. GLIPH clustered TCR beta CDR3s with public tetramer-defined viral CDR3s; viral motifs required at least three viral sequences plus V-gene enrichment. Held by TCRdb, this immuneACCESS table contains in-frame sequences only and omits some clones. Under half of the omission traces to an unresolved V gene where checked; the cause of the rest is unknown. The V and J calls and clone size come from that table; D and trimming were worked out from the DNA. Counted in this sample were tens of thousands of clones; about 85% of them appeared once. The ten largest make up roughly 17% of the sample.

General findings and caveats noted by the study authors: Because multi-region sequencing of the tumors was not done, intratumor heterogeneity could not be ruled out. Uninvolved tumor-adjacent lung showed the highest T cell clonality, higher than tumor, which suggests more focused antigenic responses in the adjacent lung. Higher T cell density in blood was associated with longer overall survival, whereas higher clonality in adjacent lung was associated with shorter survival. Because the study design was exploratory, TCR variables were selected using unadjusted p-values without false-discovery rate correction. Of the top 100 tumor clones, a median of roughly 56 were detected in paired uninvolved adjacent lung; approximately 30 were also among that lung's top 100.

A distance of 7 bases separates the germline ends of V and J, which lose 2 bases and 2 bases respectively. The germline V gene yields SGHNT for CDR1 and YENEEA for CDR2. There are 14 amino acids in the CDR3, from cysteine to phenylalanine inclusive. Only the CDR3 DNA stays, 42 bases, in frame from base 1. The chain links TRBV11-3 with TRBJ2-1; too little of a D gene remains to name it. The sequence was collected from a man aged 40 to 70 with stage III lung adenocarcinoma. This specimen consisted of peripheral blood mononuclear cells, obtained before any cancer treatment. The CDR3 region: CASSLLDTYNEQFF. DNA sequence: TGTGCCAGCAGCTTATTGGATACCTACAATGAGCAGTTCTTC.